Included here is one T cell receptor (beta chain) sequence, with context. Its antigen is as yet unknown. These data originate in a study of T-cell memory formation after mild COVID-19. Across the study: Largely donor-specific sequence clusters came from two donors. Whole-study results and caveats: CD8+ contracting clones occupied EMRA, while CD4+ ones occupied mainly CM and EM.

TCR alpha and TCR beta cDNA libraries carrying sample barcodes and UMIs came from 5'RACE with constant-segment primers. Using its own MiXCR run on the 5' RACE reads, TCRdb lists one record per CDR3 protein. Seen here are 400,000 to 550,000 distinct CDR3 sequences, around 25% observed once, and the top ten hold approximately 12%. The CDR3 covers 15 residues. Germline lookup yields CDR1 SNHLY and CDR2 FYNNEI. Unmatched junction bases numbered 5, after V lost 3 bases and J lost 4 bases. The sequence was collected from an adult woman who had mild COVID-19 (a few samples of this study predate the infection). Cell type and time point are not known. What was sequenced was PBMCs or a T cell subset sorted from them (not recorded which). The J gene is TRBJ2-1, the V gene TRBV2; TRBD2 matches 8 bases. This CDR3 reads CASSEATSVYNEQFF. CDR3 in DNA: TGTGCCAGCAGTGAGGCGACTAGCGTATACAATGAGCAGTTCTTC.